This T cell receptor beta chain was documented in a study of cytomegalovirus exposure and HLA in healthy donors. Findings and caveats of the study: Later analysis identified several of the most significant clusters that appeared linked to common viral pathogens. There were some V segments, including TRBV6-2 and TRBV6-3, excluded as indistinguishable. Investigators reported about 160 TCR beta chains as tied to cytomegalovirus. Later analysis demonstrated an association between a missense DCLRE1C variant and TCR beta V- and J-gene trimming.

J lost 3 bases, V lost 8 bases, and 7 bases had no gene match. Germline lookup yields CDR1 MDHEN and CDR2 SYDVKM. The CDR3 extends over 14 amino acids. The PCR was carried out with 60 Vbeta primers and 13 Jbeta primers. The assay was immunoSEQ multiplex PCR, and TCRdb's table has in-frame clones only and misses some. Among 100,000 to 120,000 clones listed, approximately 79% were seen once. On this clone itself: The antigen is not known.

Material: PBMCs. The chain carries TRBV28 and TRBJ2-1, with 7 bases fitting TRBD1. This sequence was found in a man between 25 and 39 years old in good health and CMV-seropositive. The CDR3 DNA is TGTGCCAGCGAAGCCGGGACAGACTACAATGAGCAGTTCTTC. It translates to CASEAGTDYNEQFF.